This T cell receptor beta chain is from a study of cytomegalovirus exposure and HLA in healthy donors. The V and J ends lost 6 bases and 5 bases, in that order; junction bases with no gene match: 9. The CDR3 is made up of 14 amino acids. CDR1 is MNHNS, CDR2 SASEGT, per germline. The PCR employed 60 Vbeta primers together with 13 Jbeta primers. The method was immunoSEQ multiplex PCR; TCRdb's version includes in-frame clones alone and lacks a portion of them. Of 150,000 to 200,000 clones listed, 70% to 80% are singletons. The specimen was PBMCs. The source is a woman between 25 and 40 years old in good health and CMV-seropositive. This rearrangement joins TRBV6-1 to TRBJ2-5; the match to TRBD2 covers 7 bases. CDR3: CASRSGRVVETQYF. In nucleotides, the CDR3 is TGTGCCAGCAGGTCAGGGAGGGTCGTCGAGACCCAGTACTTC.